The sequence of this T cell receptor (beta chain) was determined in a study of Ad26.COV2.S vaccination and SARS-CoV-2 variants. Study background: The authors gave Ad26.COV2.S intramuscularly, either once or twice 56 days apart.

The CDR3 extends over 15 amino acids. With 3 bases removed from V and 3 bases from J, the gap between germline ends came to 14 bases. The germline V gene has CDR1 LGHNA and CDR2 YSLEER. Regarding treatment: about 20 received Ad26.COV2.S at low or high dose, single or two shots; 5 received placebo; per-sample allocation not given. Each sample was drawn 63 days after the first injection (of vaccine or placebo). The data were produced by immunoSEQ multiplex PCR, yet TCRdb's version contains in-frame clones alone and is incomplete. The sample holds fewer than 400,000 clones, roughly nine tenths seen once.

This specimen consisted of peripheral blood, obtained in a trial of Ad26.COV2.S vaccine versus placebo. The V call is TRBV4-3, the J call TRBJ1-2, with a tentative D call TRBD1 (6 bases). The receptor was isolated from a person between 18 and 65 years old who received the Ad26.COV2.S COVID-19 vaccine or a placebo. This CDR3 is CASSQETGPDYGYTF. The CDR3 nucleotides read TGCGCCAGCAGCCAGGAGACAGGTCCAGACTATGGCTACACCTTC.